This T cell receptor beta chain is drawn from a study of T cell repertoires in cytomegalovirus infection. Deletions cut 8 bases from V and 5 bases from J, with 15 bases between. The CDR3 loop spans 14 amino acids. Regarding this clonotype: As yet, its antigen is unknown.

TCRdb used MiXCR to reprocess the reads, holding one entry per CDR3 protein. This sample has some 800,000 distinct CDR3 sequences, with 29% found just once. This clonotype was sampled from a human donor in good health (CMV status not recorded). Some clones in this sample may be carry-over from other donors' samples. The chain joins TRBV12-3 or TRBV12-4 to TRBJ2-2; D is possibly TRBD1 (6 bases). The sequenced sample was cultured CD8+ T cells from PBMCs, obtained from culture after CMV antigen stimulation. In DNA, the CDR3 is TGTGCCAGCTCCTGGGCAGGGGTAACCGGGGAGCTGTTTTTT. Translated, it gives CASSWAGVTGELFF.